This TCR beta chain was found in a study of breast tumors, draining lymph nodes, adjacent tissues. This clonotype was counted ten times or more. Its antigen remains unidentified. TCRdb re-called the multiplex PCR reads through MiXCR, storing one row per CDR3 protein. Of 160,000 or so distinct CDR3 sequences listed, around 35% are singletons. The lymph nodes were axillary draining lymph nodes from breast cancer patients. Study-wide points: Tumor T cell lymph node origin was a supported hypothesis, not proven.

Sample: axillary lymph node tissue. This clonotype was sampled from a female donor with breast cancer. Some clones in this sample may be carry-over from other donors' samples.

The CDR3, as DNA: TGTGCCACCAGTGACCGAGGGCAGGGGTTTGGGGAGACCCAGTACTTC. This encodes CATSDRGQGFGETQYF. The J gene is TRBJ2-5, the V gene TRBV24-1; tentatively, D is TRBD1 (6 bases). Germline V gives CDR1 KGHDR, CDR2 SFDVKD. The CDR3 totals 16 residues. V was trimmed by 4 bases and J by 5 bases, leaving 19 bases between them.